The 19 T cell receptor beta chains in this list originate from one sample, sequenced in a study of cytomegalovirus exposure and HLA in healthy donors. Primers included in the PCR were 60 Vbeta and 13 Jbeta primers. Assay: immunoSEQ multiplex PCR; the TCRdb copy retains only in-frame clones and omits some. The sample yields about 160,000 clones, more than 75% seen once. Material: PBMCs. Receptor source: a man between 18 and 35 years old in good health and CMV-seropositive.

This chain links TRBV2 with TRBJ1-5, with D unclear. Germline loops: CDR1 SNHLY, CDR2 FYNNEI. The CDR3 extends over 13 amino acids. Trimming cost V 10 bases and J 7 bases, with 17 bases left between them. Written as DNA, the CDR3 is TGTGCCACTGTCTCAAATACGGGGCAGCCCCAGCATTTT. Its translation: CATVSNTGQPQHF. Combining the CDR3 with reference TRBV2 and TRBJ1-5 gives the whole variable domain EPEVTQTPSHQVTQMGQEVILRCVPISNHLYFYWYRQILGQKVEFLVSFYNNEISEKSEIFDDQFSVERPDGSNFTLKIRSTKLEDSAMYFCATVSNTGQPQHFGDGTRLSIL.

Notes on this clone: This sample includes further DNA sequences coding for the same CDR3. The V call is TRBV7-9, the J call TRBJ2-5, with D uncertain. The CDR3 is made up of 11 amino acids. The V and J ends lost 5 bases and 2 bases respectively, with 3 bases between them. CDR1 and CDR2 (germline): SEHNR, FQNEAQ (reference sequence). CDR3 loop: CASSPQETQYF. Written as DNA, the CDR3 is TGTGCCAGCAGCCCACAAGAGACCCAGTACTTC.

V is TRBV4-3 and J is TRBJ2-1; 10 nucleotides match TRBD2. Germline V gene sequence: CDR1 LGHNA, CDR2 YSLEER. Trimming cost V 4 bases and J 3 bases; bases outside gene matches: 9. The CDR3 length is 17 residues. This CDR3 is CASSPNLAGAVYNEQFF. Written as DNA, the CDR3 is TGCGCCAGCAGCCCCAACCTAGCGGGGGCTGTCTACAATGAGCAGTTCTTC.

The chain couples TRBV2 to TRBJ2-7, with TRBD1 matching over 9 bases. This CDR3 is built from 14 residues. Unmatched junction bases numbered 10, after V lost 6 bases and J lost 7 bases. CDR1 and CDR2 from the germline V gene are SNHLY and FYNNEI. The CDR3 here is CASRLTGGLAEQYF. CDR3 DNA: TGTGCCAGCAGGCTGACAGGGGGACTTGCGGAGCAGTACTTC. Filled out from reference TRBV2 and TRBJ2-7, the complete variable domain reads EPEVTQTPSHQVTQMGQEVILRCVPISNHLYFYWYRQILGQKVEFLVSFYNNEISEKSEIFDDQFSVERPDGSNFTLKIRSTKLEDSAMYFCASRLTGGLAEQYFGPGTRLTVT.

The chain joins TRBV5-1 to TRBJ2-3; TRBD2 might be the D (5 bases). The germline gives CDR1 SGHRS, CDR2 YFSETQ. Trimming took off 1 base at V and 4 bases at J, with 13 bases between the two ends. The CDR3 loop spans 15 amino acids. Written as DNA, the CDR3 is TGCGCCAGCAGCTTGAGAAAGGGAGTCCCAGATACGCAGTATTTT. Its translation is CASSLRKGVPDTQYF.

The J gene is TRBJ1-4, the V gene TRBV7-2; D remains ambiguous. Germline V CDR1 and CDR2: SGHTA, FQGNSA. This CDR3 comprises 14 residues. V was trimmed by 7 bases and J by 1 base, leaving 10 bases between them. The CDR3 bases are TGTGCCAGCACTCTAGACCTAACTAATGAAAAACTGTTTTTT. Its translation: CASTLDLTNEKLFF.

The chain employs TRBV7-2 and TRBJ1-4, with D possibly matching TRBD1 (5 bases). The CDR3 runs to 13 residues. Trimming shortened V by 6 bases and J by 10 bases, and 15 bases separated the two germline ends. Germline V gene data show CDR1 as SGHTA and CDR2 as FQGNSA. CDR3 sequence: CASSPIGVGKLFF. The DNA for the CDR3 is TGTGCCAGCAGTCCGATAGGGGTGGGAAAACTGTTTTTT.

The rearrangement joins TRBV28 to TRBJ1-4, with no clear D. Trimming took 3 bases from V and 0 from J, leaving 11 bases between them. In germline, CDR1 is MDHEN, CDR2 SYDVKM. The CDR3 contains 16 residues. The CDR3 DNA reads TGTGCCAGCAGTTTGCGAAGCCATGCAACTAATGAAAAACTGTTTTTT. Residues: CASSLRSHATNEKLFF.

This chain links TRBV19 with TRBJ2-2, with 7 bases lining up with TRBD2. Trimming removed 2 bases from V and 6 bases from J; junction bases left unmatched: 3. The CDR3 loop spans 14 amino acids. CDR1 and CDR2 (germline): LNHDA, SQIVND (reference sequence). The CDR3, as DNA: TGTGCCAGTAGTATATGGCGGGAGCCCGGGGAGCTGTTTTTT. It is translated as CASSIWREPGELFF.

This chain uses TRBV5-6 with TRBJ1-1; D not certain. Trimming stripped 1 base from V and 5 bases from J, with 9 bases between. The CDR3 covers 13 residues. Germline V gene sequence: CDR1 SGHDT, CDR2 YYEEEE. This CDR3 reads CASSLNLRTEAFF. CDR3 DNA sequence: TGTGCCAGCAGCTTGAATCTACGTACTGAAGCTTTCTTT.

The gene calls are TRBV19 and TRBJ2-3; 8 nucleotides match TRBD1. The junction had 10 bases not matched to a gene; V was cut back by 10 bases and J by 4 bases. The CDR3 consists of 14 residues. CDR1 and CDR2 (germline): LNHDA, SQIVND (reference sequence). The CDR3: CATNSRGRADTQYF. The DNA for the CDR3 is TGTGCCACAAATTCCAGGGGGCGGGCAGATACGCAGTATTTT.

This rearrangement joins TRBV10-1 to TRBJ1-1; the D gene is possibly TRBD1 (5 bases). Germline V gives CDR1 WNHNN, CDR2 SYGVQD (reference sequence). V lost 0 bases, J lost 1 base, and 6 bases lay in between. CDR3 size: 14 residues. This CDR3 reads CASSESGENTEAFF. The CDR3 region has the DNA TGCGCCAGCAGTGAGTCAGGGGAGAACACTGAAGCTTTCTTT.

In its sample, this clone was seen a few times. The V call is TRBV11-2, the J call TRBJ1-2, with 7 bases lining up with TRBD1. CDR1 is SGHAT, CDR2 FQNNGV, per germline. V shed 5 bases, J shed 8 bases, and the junction held 14 bases outside the gene matches. The CDR3 runs 15 residues. The DNA of the CDR3 is TGTGCCAGCAGCGTAGGAGTAGACAGGGTTCTGGGCTACACCTTC. Residues: CASSVGVDRVLGYTF. The entire variable domain, with the rest obtained from reference TRBV11-2 and TRBJ1-2, is as follows: EAGVAQSPRYKIIEKRQSVAFWCNPISGHATLYWYQQILGQGPKLLIQFQNNGVVDDSQLPKDRFSAERLKGVDSTLKIQPAKLEDSAVYLCASSVGVDRVLGYTFGSGTRLTVV.

This clone occurred once. The chain combines TRBV4-2 with TRBJ1-5; TRBD1 might be the D (6 bases). CDR1 and CDR2 from the germline V gene are LGHNA and YNFKEQ. Trimming pared 5 bases from V and 4 bases from J, leaving 18 bases between. The CDR3 extends over 16 amino acids. The CDR3, as DNA: TGTGCCAGCAGCGCCTCCGACAGGTTAGGAAATCAGCCCCAGCATTTT. Translating gives CASSASDRLGNQPQHF.

The genes are TRBV6-5 and TRBJ2-3; 8 bases line up with TRBD2. The J segment lost 4 bases and the V segment lost 7 bases, leaving 10 bases of the junction unmatched. There are 15 residues in the CDR3. CDR1 and CDR2 (germline): MNHEY, SVGAGI. The CDR3 reads CASTASGGFADTQYF. CDR3 coding DNA: TGTGCCAGCACGGCCAGCGGGGGATTCGCAGATACGCAGTATTTT.

V gene TRBV6-5 combines with J gene TRBJ2-7; D is perhaps TRBD2 (6 bases). V lost 6 bases and J 3 bases, leaving 15 bases between the germline ends. The CDR3 totals 14 residues. Germline lookup yields CDR1 MNHEY and CDR2 SVGAGI. DNA for the CDR3: TGTGCCAGCAGCGGCGCGACTAGGGGCTACGAGCAGTACTTC. This codes for CASSGATRGYEQYF.

The rearrangement uses TRBV5-1 and TRBJ1-1; perhaps TRBD1 as D (6 bases). The CDR3 totals 16 residues. Germline CDR1 SGHRS, CDR2 YFSETQ. The V end was cut by 0 bases, the J end by 1 base, with 13 bases between. The CDR3 nucleotides are TGCGCCAGCAGCTTGGACCCGCAGGGGAGGAACACTGAAGCTTTCTTT. Translation gives CASSLDPQGRNTEAFF.

The rearrangement links TRBV9 to TRBJ2-7; 16 nucleotides line up with TRBD2. CDR3 size: 18 residues. The V gene's germline CDR1 is SGDLS and CDR2 YYNGEE. Unmatched junction bases numbered 15, after V lost 4 bases and J lost 8 bases. The CDR3 nucleotides read TGTGCCAGCAGCCCTCCGGGACTAGCGGGAGGGCGCAGATTTCAGCAGTACTTC. This encodes CASSPPGLAGGRRFQQYF.

The chain links TRBV10-3 to TRBJ2-7; D might be TRBD1 (5 bases). Germline V gene lookup returns CDR1 ENHRY and CDR2 SYGVKD. The CDR3 spans 18 residues. Between the trimmed V and J ends, which lost 0 bases and 3 bases, there was a span of 21 bases. The chain's CDR3 is CAISESIVRGLVGYEQYF. The DNA for the CDR3 is TGTGCCATCAGTGAGTCGATTGTAAGGGGCTTGGTAGGCTACGAGCAGTACTTC.